What follows is one T cell receptor beta chain and its context. Original analysis: How many nucleated cells were present was estimated from reference gene primer amplification. Measured with immunoSEQ multiplex PCR; TCRdb has only the in-frame clones, and not every one. The V and J calls and clone size come from that table; D and trimming were worked out from the DNA. The profile shows approximately 100,000 clones, around four fifths of them singletons. This sample was included in a study of blood T cell repertoires in COVID-19. In the study overall: The samples span acute and convalescent COVID-19 from the United States, Italy and Spain. The analysed material was cDNA or gDNA that came from T cells, B-cell-depleted T cells, or PBMCs.

The TCR was taken from a human donor in a cohort sampled during active COVID-19. Sequencing was carried out using peripheral blood.

This CDR3 reads CASSAPRGTQYF. The CDR3 DNA follows: TGTGCCAGCAGCGCGCCGCGGGGTACGCAGTATTTT. J is TRBJ2-3 and V is TRBV9, with D possibly matching TRBD2 (6 bases). The CDR3 has 12 residues. Looked up from germline, CDR1 is SGDLS and CDR2 is YYNGEE. The V gene lost 3 bases and the J gene lost 8 bases, with 10 bases spanning the gap.